Below, 25 T cell receptor beta chains from the same sample are listed, as sequenced in a study of T cell changes during pregnancy in multiple sclerosis. The assay was immunoSEQ multiplex PCR, and TCRdb's table has in-frame clones only and misses some. Found here are about 57,000 clones, about 91% of them singletons; the top ten hold around 3.5%. The sequencing used peripheral blood, collected after pregnancy. These receptors were taken from a female donor in good health, enrolled as a control in a pregnancy study.

The rearrangement uses TRBV2 and TRBJ2-2, with 9 bases fitting TRBD2. This CDR3 has 22 amino acids. From germline, CDR1 is SNHLY and CDR2 FYNNEI. J was trimmed by 4 bases and V by 4 bases; bases with no gene match: 25. The CDR3 DNA follows: TGTGCCAGCAGTGGGGGGAGAGGGCTAGCGGGACCGAGAGCGTTTAGCACCGGGGAGCTGTTTTTT. As protein: CASSGGRGLAGPRAFSTGELFF.

The chain combines TRBV4-2 with TRBJ2-1; D gene uncertain. This CDR3 has 14 residues. The germline V and J ends were trimmed by 0 bases and 9 bases, with 12 bases remaining between them. Germline lookup yields CDR1 LGHNA and CDR2 YNFKEQ. The CDR3 sequence: CASSQDFSPGEQFF. CDR3 DNA sequence: TGTGCCAGCAGCCAAGATTTTTCCCCCGGTGAGCAGTTCTTC.

The J gene is TRBJ2-1, the V gene TRBV27; no clear D. V lost 10 bases and J lost 1, with 14 bases in between. Per the germline V gene, CDR1 is MNHEY and CDR2 is SMNVEV (reference sequence). The CDR3 has 14 residues. The CDR3 here is CATSLERSYNEQFF. The CDR3, as DNA: TGTGCCACCTCTCTGGAGAGGTCCTACAATGAGCAGTTCTTC.

The chain has TRBV7-2 and TRBJ2-2; 10 bases fit TRBD2. Germline trimming cut 6 bases from V and 5 bases from J; bases unmatched to any gene: 15. This CDR3 contains 18 residues. Germline V lookup: CDR1 SGHTA, CDR2 FQGNSA. The CDR3 spells CASRAGVLAGPRTGELFF. CDR3 DNA: TGTGCCAGCAGAGCAGGGGTACTAGCGGGGCCGCGAACCGGGGAGCTGTTTTTT.

In this sample, this clone turned up a few times. Here the CDR3 reads CASRGRGREDGYTF. CDR3 sequence (DNA): TGTGCCAGTAGGGGCAGGGGGCGCGAGGATGGCTACACCTTC. V is TRBV19 and J is TRBJ1-2, with TRBD1 identical over 8 bases. This CDR3 spans 14 amino acids. CDR1 LNHDA and CDR2 SQIVND come from the germline V gene (reference sequence). J was trimmed by 6 bases and V by 6 bases; bases with no gene match: 9. The full variable domain, with the rest looked up from reference TRBV19 and TRBJ1-2, is DGGITQSPKYLFRKEGQNVTLSCEQNLNHDAMYWYRQDPGQGLRLIYYSQIVNDFQKGDIAEGYSVSREKKESFPLTVTSAQKNPTAFYLCASRGRGREDGYTFGSGTRLTVV.

The chain links TRBV9 to TRBJ2-5, with TRBD1 matching 11 bases. V lost 6 bases to trimming and J lost 5 bases; unmatched junction nucleotides: 9. The CDR3 extends over 15 amino acids. Germline assignment: CDR1 SGDLS and CDR2 YYNGEE. In DNA form, the CDR3 reads TGTGCCAGCACCCCAGGACAGGGGGCCTGGGAGACCCAGTACTTC. This translates into CASTPGQGAWETQYF. The full variable domain, completed using reference TRBV9 and TRBJ2-5, is DSGVTQTPKHLITATGQRVTLRCSPRSGDLSVYWYQQSLDQGLQFLIQYYNGEERAKGNILERFSAQQFPDLHSELNLSSLELGDSALYFCASTPGQGAWETQYFGPGTRLLVL.

V is TRBV6-6 and J is TRBJ2-1, with TRBD2 identical over 8 bases. Germline V gene data show CDR1 as MNHNY and CDR2 as SVGAGI (reference sequence). V was clipped by 6 bases and J by 6 bases; unmatched bases: 4. This CDR3 has 13 residues. The CDR3 loop reads CASRAGGFNEQFF. As DNA, the CDR3 is TGTGCCAGCAGGGCGGGAGGATTCAATGAGCAGTTCTTC.

The genes are TRBV7-2 and TRBJ2-5, with 9 bases matching TRBD2. The CDR3 sequence is 16 residues long. Unmatched junction bases numbered 7, after V lost 1 base and J lost 4 bases. Germline CDR1 and CDR2: SGHTA and FQGNSA. CDR3: CASSLVGGRAPETQYF. In DNA, the CDR3 is TGTGCCAGCAGCTTAGTTGGCGGGAGGGCCCCAGAGACCCAGTACTTC. Complete variable domain (other parts from reference TRBV7-2 and TRBJ2-5): GAGVSQSPSNKVTEKGKDVELRCDPISGHTALYWYRQSLGQGLEFLIYFQGNSAPDKSGLPSDRFSAERTGGSVSTLTIQRTQQEDSAVYLCASSLVGGRAPETQYFGPGTRLLVL.

CDR3 nucleotides: TGTGCCAGCAGTTTCAACTCGAACTATGGCTACACCTTC. Amino acids: CASSFNSNYGYTF. This chain connects TRBV28 to TRBJ1-2; no firm D call. Germline V gives CDR1 MDHEN, CDR2 SYDVKM. Trimming shortened V by 3 bases and J by 2 bases, and 7 bases separated the two germline ends. The CDR3 runs to 13 residues.

The rearrangement uses TRBV5-1 and TRBJ2-3, with D unresolved. The CDR3 runs to 15 residues. The germline CDR1 and CDR2 sequences are SGHRS and YFSETQ. The V gene lost 1 base and the J gene lost 1 base, with 10 bases spanning the gap. In DNA, the CDR3 is TGCGCCAGCAGCTTGTACCAAGAGGGCACAGATACGCAGTATTTT. Translation: CASSLYQEGTDTQYF.

The chain combines TRBV7-2 with TRBJ2-7; 11 bases line up with TRBD2. The length of the CDR3 is 15 residues. Germline assignment: CDR1 SGHTA and CDR2 FQGNSA. V shed 0 bases, J shed 2 bases, and the junction held 0 bases outside the gene matches. CDR3 bases: TGTGCCAGCAGCTTAGCGGGACTAGCGGCCTACGAGCAGTACTTC. It yields the protein CASSLAGLAAYEQYF.

This chain uses TRBV19 with TRBJ1-5, with D maybe TRBD1 (6 bases). The V gene lost 6 bases and the J gene lost 0 bases, with 24 bases spanning the gap. CDR1 is LNHDA, CDR2 SQIVND, per germline (reference sequence). This CDR3 spans 19 amino acids. The CDR3 DNA reads TGTGCCAGTAGCCAGACTACAGGGTACGGGACCTATAGCAATCAGCCCCAGCATTTT. Translating it yields CASSQTTGYGTYSNQPQHF.

The rearrangement links TRBV5-6 to TRBJ2-5, with 13 nucleotides matching TRBD2. Unmatched junction bases numbered 3, after V lost 0 bases and J lost 7 bases. The CDR3 length is 15 residues. The germline CDR1 and CDR2 sequences are SGHDT and YYEEEE. CDR3 residues: CASSLGLAGGMTQYF. The DNA for the CDR3 is TGTGCCAGCAGCTTGGGACTAGCGGGAGGCATGACCCAGTACTTC.

The CDR3 nucleotides are TGTGCCAGCAGCCGGACTAGCGGGGGGGATGAGCAGTTCTTC. Its protein is CASSRTSGGDEQFF. J is TRBJ2-1 and V is TRBV7-3; 15 nucleotides agree with TRBD2. After removal of 5 bases from V and 8 bases from J, the junction contained 1 base not matched to a gene. The CDR3 totals 14 residues. The germline gives CDR1 SGHTA, CDR2 FQGTGA. Combining the CDR3 with reference TRBV7-3 and TRBJ2-1 gives the whole variable domain GAGVSQTPSNKVTEKGKYVELRCDPISGHTALYWYRQSLGQGPEFLIYFQGTGAADDSGLPNDRFFAVRPEGSVSTLKIQRTERGDSAVYLCASSRTSGGDEQFFGPGTRLTVL.

The V and J genes are TRBV5-1 and TRBJ1-1, with 8 positions matching TRBD1. Looked up from germline, CDR1 is SGHRS and CDR2 is YFSETQ. Trimming took 2 bases from V and 3 from J; bases not matched to a gene: 15. The CDR3 is 18 amino acids. This chain's CDR3 is CASSLRDRYISADTEAFF. The CDR3 DNA follows: TGCGCCAGCAGCTTACGGGACAGGTATATTTCGGCTGACACTGAAGCTTTCTTT. The full variable domain, completed using reference TRBV5-1 and TRBJ1-1, is KAGVTQTPRYLIKTRGQQVTLSCSPISGHRSVSWYQQTPGQGLQFLFEYFSETQRNKGNFPGRFSGRQFSNSRSEMNVSTLELGDSALYLCASSLRDRYISADTEAFFGQGTRLTVV.

This chain uses TRBV5-1 with TRBJ2-1, with 9 bases aligning to TRBD1. Per germline, CDR1 SGHRS and CDR2 YFSETQ. Trimming took 3 bases from V and 1 from J; bases not matched to a gene: 5. The CDR3 extends over 16 amino acids. CDR3 in DNA: TGCGCCAGCAGCTCCTCCGGGACAGGGTCCTACAATGAGCAGTTCTTC. Its protein product is CASSSSGTGSYNEQFF.

The chain links TRBV18 to TRBJ1-2, with D tentatively TRBD1 (5 bases). Deletions cut 5 bases from V and 8 bases from J, with 15 bases between. Germline CDR1 is KGHSH and CDR2 is LQKENI. This CDR3 has 13 residues. In DNA form, the CDR3 reads TGTGCCAGCTCAGCTTCTACGGGGGACGGCTACACCTTC. Protein product: CASSASTGDGYTF.

The chain joins TRBV20-1 to TRBJ2-7, with D hard to call. Trimming removed 3 bases from V and 3 bases from J, with 6 bases in between. The CDR3 covers 11 residues. CDR1 is DFQATT and CDR2 is SNEGSKA in the germline V gene (reference sequence). In DNA, the CDR3 is TGCAGTGCTAGGGCAAACTACGAGCAGTACTTC. Residues: CSARANYEQYF.

CDR3 nucleotides: TGCGCCAGCAGCCGACCGGGATCACAACTATTGAACACTGAAGCTTTCTTT. The encoded protein is CASSRPGSQLLNTEAFF. The rearrangement links TRBV4-1 to TRBJ1-1; D gene ambiguous. The germline V and J ends were trimmed by 4 bases and 0 bases, with 18 bases remaining between them. The CDR3 loop spans 17 amino acids. CDR1 MGHRA and CDR2 YSYEKL come from the germline V gene.

In regard to this clone: The sample has other DNA sequences that encode this CDR3 too. This rearrangement joins TRBV7-2 to TRBJ1-5; 10 bases are a match to TRBD1. The germline V gene encodes CDR1 SGHTA and CDR2 FQGNSA. The CDR3 totals 14 residues. The V segment lost 6 bases and the J segment 7 bases; nucleotides outside the gene matches: 6. The CDR3 loop is CASSSTGGRQPQHF. The CDR3 DNA follows: TGTGCCAGCAGTTCGACAGGGGGCCGGCAGCCCCAGCATTTT.

This rearrangement joins TRBV28 to TRBJ2-5; 7 bases are shared with TRBD1. With 6 bases clipped from V and 4 bases from J, the junction kept 5 bases outside the gene matches. There are 13 residues in the CDR3. CDR1 and CDR2 (germline): MDHEN, SYDVKM. CDR3 nucleotides: TGTGCCAGCAGGCTACAGGGGAGAGAGACCCAGTACTTC. Encoded protein: CASRLQGRETQYF.

The J gene is TRBJ1-2, the V gene TRBV5-6, with 10 bases that match TRBD1. Germline loops: CDR1 SGHDT, CDR2 YYEEEE. The CDR3 consists of 16 residues. V gave up 0 bases and J gave up 7 bases; unmatched junction bases: 9. CDR3: CASSLEGQGTVVGYTF. Here the CDR3 DNA reads TGTGCCAGCAGCTTGGAGGGACAGGGGACTGTAGTTGGCTACACCTTC.

This chain uses TRBV28 with TRBJ1-4; D gene ambiguous. Trimming left V 3 bases short and J 7 bases short, with 3 bases between. Germline CDR1 MDHEN, CDR2 SYDVKM. The CDR3 has 11 residues. In DNA, the CDR3 is TGTGCCAGCAGTTTCTCTGAAAAACTGTTTTTT. This sequence encodes CASSFSEKLFF.

This chain connects TRBV18 to TRBJ1-2; a weak D match, TRBD1 (6 bases). V gave up 2 bases and J gave up 4 bases, with 17 bases separating them. The germline CDR1 and CDR2 sequences are KGHSH and LQKENI. The CDR3 extends over 16 amino acids. CDR3 sequence (DNA): TGTGCCAGCTCACCAAGGGGGTCTCGAGGGCTCTATGGCTACACCTTC. Its translation: CASSPRGSRGLYGYTF.

The gene calls are TRBV28 and TRBJ2-3; 7 nucleotides line up with TRBD2. The V gene's germline CDR1 is MDHEN and CDR2 SYDVKM. With 6 bases clipped from V and 0 bases from J, the junction kept 3 bases outside the gene matches. The length of the CDR3 is 14 residues. CDR3: CASRNSGSTDTQYF. CDR3 DNA: TGTGCCAGCAGGAATAGCGGGAGCACAGATACGCAGTATTTT. The whole variable domain, remainder taken from reference TRBV28 and TRBJ2-3, is DVKVTQSSRYLVKRTGEKVFLECVQDMDHENMFWYRQDPGLGLRLIYFSYDVKMKEKGDIPEGYSVSREKKERFSLILESASTNQTSMYLCASRNSGSTDTQYFGPGTRLTVL.